Listed below are T cell receptor beta chains from one sample, sequenced in a study of T-cell reconstitution after alpha-beta-depleted transplantation in children. MiXCR, run by TCRdb on the PCR reads, gives a single entry per CDR3 protein. The table shows about 110,000 distinct CDR3 sequences, with 9% to 12% occurring only once. The sequencing here drew on PBMCs from the stem cell graft donor, taken from the stem cell graft. These receptors came from a human donor who donated a stem cell graft to a child with acute lymphoblastic leukemia. The CDR3 runs from the conserved cysteine through the conserved F or W. The D gene is left open where the match is weak. Size is omitted from some rows. Given values are once, few, many or a class for expanded clones.

abundance: many
v_gene: TRBV7-9
len: 14
d_gene: -
j_gene: TRBJ1-4
CDR3nt: TGTGCCAGCAGCCTAGACAGAACTAATGAAAAACTGTTTTTT
CDR3aa: CASSLDRTNEKLFF

abundance: many
v_gene: TRBV6-2/TRBV6-3
len: 15
d_gene: -
j_gene: TRBJ2-3
CDR3nt: TGTGCCAGCAGTTTCGGACCATTTAGGGTAGATACGCAGTATTTT
CDR3aa: CASSFGPFRVDTQYF

abundance: few
v_gene: TRBV29-1
len: 11
d_gene: -
j_gene: TRBJ2-3
CDR3nt: TGCAGCGGGACCAAGGGAGATACGCAGTATTTT
CDR3aa: CSGTKGDTQYF

abundance: many
v_gene: TRBV5-1
len: 12
d_gene: -
j_gene: TRBJ2-5
CDR3nt: TGCGCCAGCAGCTTGGAGGCGGAGACCCAGTACTTC
CDR3aa: CASSLEAETQYF

abundance: few
v_gene: TRBV11-2
len: 14
d_gene: TRBD2
j_gene: TRBJ2-1
CDR3nt: TGTGCCAGCAGCTTAAGGGTTCGGGGGGATGAGCAGTTCTTC
CDR3aa: CASSLRVRGDEQFF

abundance: many
v_gene: TRBV5-6
len: 16
d_gene: -
j_gene: TRBJ2-6
CDR3nt: TGTGCCAGCAGCTTAGGACTCAGGGGTGGGGCCAACGTCCTGACTTTC
CDR3aa: CASSLGLRGGANVLTF

abundance: many
v_gene: TRBV20-1
len: 14
d_gene: TRBD1
j_gene: TRBJ1-1
CDR3nt: TGCAGTGCCAACGACAGGGGGCTCGGCACTGAAGCTTTCTTT
CDR3aa: CSANDRGLGTEAFF

abundance: many
v_gene: TRBV5-1
len: 14
d_gene: -
j_gene: TRBJ2-1
CDR3nt: TGCGCCAGCAGCTTTCAGCGGTTTCCGGGTGAGCAGTTCTTC
CDR3aa: CASSFQRFPGEQFF

abundance: many
v_gene: TRBV7-2
len: 13
d_gene: -
j_gene: TRBJ2-1
CDR3nt: TGTGCCAGCAGCTCAGACTATTTAAATGAGCAGTTCTTC
CDR3aa: CASSSDYLNEQFF

abundance: many
v_gene: TRBV20-1
len: 15
d_gene: TRBD2
j_gene: TRBJ2-7
CDR3nt: TGCAGTGCTCCCCTAGGGAGGGGCTCCAGGAACGAGCAGTACTTC
CDR3aa: CSAPLGRGSRNEQYF

abundance: many
v_gene: TRBV12-3/TRBV12-4
len: 15
d_gene: TRBD1
j_gene: TRBJ1-5
CDR3nt: TGTGCCAGCAGTCTTGGGACAGGGAACAATCAGCCCCAGCATTTT
CDR3aa: CASSLGTGNNQPQHF

abundance: many
v_gene: TRBV12-3/TRBV12-4
len: 15
d_gene: TRBD1
j_gene: TRBJ1-2
CDR3nt: TGTGCCAGCCAAGACGGGACAGGGGAGAACTATGGCTACACCTTC
CDR3aa: CASQDGTGENYGYTF

abundance: many
v_gene: TRBV7-2
len: 15
d_gene: -
j_gene: TRBJ1-4
CDR3nt: TGTGCCAGCAAATCTCCCGGGACGAAGAATGAAAAACTGTTTTTT
CDR3aa: CASKSPGTKNEKLFF

abundance: many
v_gene: TRBV20-1
len: 13
d_gene: -
j_gene: TRBJ1-1
CDR3nt: TGCACCCAACGGAGCGGGGGGGTCACTGAAGCTTTCTTT
CDR3aa: CTQRSGGVTEAFF

abundance: many
v_gene: TRBV21-1
len: 12
d_gene: -
j_gene: TRBJ2-7
CDR3nt: TGTGCCAGCAGCAAAGTACCCGCTGAGCAGTACTTC
CDR3aa: CASSKVPAEQYF

abundance: many
v_gene: TRBV27
len: 16
d_gene: TRBD2
j_gene: TRBJ2-1
CDR3nt: TGTGCCAGCAGCCCTGGACTAGCGGGCAACTACAATGAGCAGTTCTTC
CDR3aa: CASSPGLAGNYNEQFF

abundance: many
v_gene: TRBV29-1
len: 12
d_gene: -
j_gene: TRBJ2-5
CDR3nt: TGCAGCGTTTTGGGGCAGCAAGAGACCCAGTACTTC
CDR3aa: CSVLGQQETQYF

abundance: many
v_gene: TRBV12-3/TRBV12-4
len: 14
d_gene: TRBD2
j_gene: TRBJ2-1
CDR3nt: TGTGCCAGCAGTTCCCGGGACTATATCAATGAGCAGTTCTTC
CDR3aa: CASSSRDYINEQFF

abundance: many
v_gene: TRBV6-2/TRBV6-3
len: 15
d_gene: -
j_gene: TRBJ2-1
CDR3nt: TGTGCCAGCAGTTCAGGGAGAGGGTCCTACAATGAGCAGTTCTTC
CDR3aa: CASSSGRGSYNEQFF

abundance: many
v_gene: TRBV29-1
len: 13
d_gene: -
j_gene: TRBJ2-1
CDR3nt: TGCAGCGCCGTAAGGGACGTCAGGAATGAGCAGTTCTTC
CDR3aa: CSAVRDVRNEQFF

abundance: few
v_gene: TRBV5-6
len: 15
d_gene: TRBD1
j_gene: TRBJ2-6
CDR3nt: TGTGCCAGCAGCCTAAGGGGGCTAGGGGCCAACGTCCTGACTTTC
CDR3aa: CASSLRGLGANVLTF

abundance: -
v_gene: TRBV28
len: 15
d_gene: -
j_gene: TRBJ2-7
CDR3nt: TGTGCCAGGGGCCCCGGGACCCTCTGCTCCTACGAGCAGTACTTC
CDR3aa: CARGPGTLCSYEQYF

abundance: many
v_gene: TRBV11-1
len: 19
d_gene: TRBD2
j_gene: TRBJ2-3
CDR3nt: TGTGCCAGCAGCTTAGGGTCGGTAGCGGGACTTACGGTTAAAGATACGCAGTATTTT
CDR3aa: CASSLGSVAGLTVKDTQYF

abundance: many
v_gene: TRBV21-1
len: 17
d_gene: -
j_gene: TRBJ2-7
CDR3nt: TGTGCCAGCAGTTCCAACTCCCTGGGACAGGGGACCTACGAGCAGTACTTC
CDR3aa: CASSSNSLGQGTYEQYF

abundance: many
v_gene: TRBV11-2
len: 14
d_gene: -
j_gene: TRBJ1-3
CDR3nt: TGTGCCAGCAGCCCCGACTTCTCTGGAAACACCATATATTTT
CDR3aa: CASSPDFSGNTIYF

abundance: many
v_gene: TRBV12-3/TRBV12-4
len: 16
d_gene: -
j_gene: TRBJ2-2
CDR3nt: TGTGCCAGCACCCTTCGGGCCCAAGATAACACCGGGGAGCTGTTTTTT
CDR3aa: CASTLRAQDNTGELFF

abundance: many
v_gene: TRBV29-1
len: 14
d_gene: TRBD1
j_gene: TRBJ1-3
CDR3nt: TGCAGCGGCGCAGGGGGCCACTCTGGAAACACCATATATTTT
CDR3aa: CSGAGGHSGNTIYF

abundance: -
v_gene: TRBV5-4
len: 13
d_gene: -
j_gene: TRBJ2-5
CDR3nt: TGTGCCAGCAGCTTGGATATGGAAGAGACCCAGTACTTC
CDR3aa: CASSLDMEETQYF

abundance: many
v_gene: TRBV12-3/TRBV12-4
len: 16
d_gene: TRBD2
j_gene: TRBJ2-3
CDR3nt: TGTGCCAGCAGTCCCGGGACTAGCGGGGGGGCAGATACGCAGTATTTT
CDR3aa: CASSPGTSGGADTQYF

abundance: many
v_gene: TRBV5-1
len: 15
d_gene: -
j_gene: TRBJ2-5
CDR3nt: TGCGCCAGCAGGGAGGGGGGGCTGCCTCAAGAGACCCAGTACTTC
CDR3aa: CASREGGLPQETQYF

abundance: -
v_gene: TRBV12-3/TRBV12-4
len: 15
d_gene: -
j_gene: TRBJ2-5
CDR3nt: TGTGCCAGCAGCCCCGGGCCTCTCGAGCAAGAGACCCAGTACTTC
CDR3aa: CASSPGPLEQETQYF

abundance: many
v_gene: TRBV5-5
len: 15
d_gene: -
j_gene: TRBJ1-5
CDR3nt: TGTGCCAGCAGCCCGGTGCCTCACAGCAATCAGCCCCAGCATTTT
CDR3aa: CASSPVPHSNQPQHF

abundance: few
v_gene: TRBV29-1
len: 11
d_gene: -
j_gene: TRBJ1-1
CDR3nt: TGCAGCGCAGTTCCCGCCACTGAAGCTTTCTTT
CDR3aa: CSAVPATEAFF

abundance: many
v_gene: TRBV5-1
len: 15
d_gene: TRBD1
j_gene: TRBJ1-2
CDR3nt: TGCGCCAGCAGCCCAGGACAGGGACAATTTTATGGCTACACCTTC
CDR3aa: CASSPGQGQFYGYTF

abundance: many
v_gene: TRBV5-5
len: 14
d_gene: TRBD1
j_gene: TRBJ2-7
CDR3nt: TGTGCCAGCAGCTTACCCACAGGGGACCACGAGCAGTACTTC
CDR3aa: CASSLPTGDHEQYF

abundance: many
v_gene: TRBV12-3/TRBV12-4
len: 15
d_gene: -
j_gene: TRBJ1-2
CDR3nt: TGTGCCAGCAGTTTAGCGGGCAGGGCGGACTATGGCTACACCTTC
CDR3aa: CASSLAGRADYGYTF

abundance: many
v_gene: TRBV5-1
len: 16
d_gene: TRBD2
j_gene: TRBJ2-1
CDR3nt: TGCGCCAGCAGCTTACTAGCGGGGGGCGTCTACAATGAGCAGTTCTTC
CDR3aa: CASSLLAGGVYNEQFF

abundance: many
v_gene: TRBV4-3
len: 13
d_gene: -
j_gene: TRBJ2-7
CDR3nt: TGCGCCAGCAGCCAGGGGGTATCTTACGAGCAGTACTTC
CDR3aa: CASSQGVSYEQYF

abundance: many
v_gene: TRBV3-1
len: 16
d_gene: TRBD2
j_gene: TRBJ2-1
CDR3nt: TGTGCCAGCAGCCTGGGACTAGCGGGAGTAAAGGGTGAGCAGTTCTTC
CDR3aa: CASSLGLAGVKGEQFF

abundance: -
v_gene: TRBV29-1
len: 15
d_gene: TRBD2
j_gene: TRBJ2-1
CDR3nt: TGCAGCGTTGAAGATTCGGGGGGGCCGTCATATGAGCAGTTCTTC
CDR3aa: CSVEDSGGPSYEQFF

abundance: -
v_gene: TRBV20-1
len: 14
d_gene: TRBD2
j_gene: TRBJ2-5
CDR3nt: TGCAGTCCAATAGCGGGGGGGGGCTCAGGGACCCAGCACTTC
CDR3aa: CSPIAGGGSGTQHF

abundance: many
v_gene: TRBV7-2
len: 17
d_gene: -
j_gene: TRBJ2-5
CDR3nt: TGTGCCAGCAGCTATGGGTACTCTCGCCGGAAAGAGGAGACCCAGTACTTC
CDR3aa: CASSYGYSRRKEETQYF

abundance: many
v_gene: TRBV14
len: 18
d_gene: -
j_gene: TRBJ2-1
CDR3nt: TGTGCCAGCAGCCAATTGCGAGGGTCCCTTCTCTCCTACAATGAGCAGTTCTTC
CDR3aa: CASSQLRGSLLSYNEQFF

abundance: many
v_gene: TRBV2
len: 15
d_gene: -
j_gene: TRBJ1-6
CDR3nt: TGTGCCAGCAGTGAAGCGCCAGGGAGTAATTCACCCCTCCACTTT
CDR3aa: CASSEAPGSNSPLHF

abundance: few
v_gene: TRBV12-3/TRBV12-4
len: 15
d_gene: TRBD2
j_gene: TRBJ2-3
CDR3nt: TGTGCCAGCAACTCGGGGGGGCCGAGCACAGATACGCAGTATTTT
CDR3aa: CASNSGGPSTDTQYF